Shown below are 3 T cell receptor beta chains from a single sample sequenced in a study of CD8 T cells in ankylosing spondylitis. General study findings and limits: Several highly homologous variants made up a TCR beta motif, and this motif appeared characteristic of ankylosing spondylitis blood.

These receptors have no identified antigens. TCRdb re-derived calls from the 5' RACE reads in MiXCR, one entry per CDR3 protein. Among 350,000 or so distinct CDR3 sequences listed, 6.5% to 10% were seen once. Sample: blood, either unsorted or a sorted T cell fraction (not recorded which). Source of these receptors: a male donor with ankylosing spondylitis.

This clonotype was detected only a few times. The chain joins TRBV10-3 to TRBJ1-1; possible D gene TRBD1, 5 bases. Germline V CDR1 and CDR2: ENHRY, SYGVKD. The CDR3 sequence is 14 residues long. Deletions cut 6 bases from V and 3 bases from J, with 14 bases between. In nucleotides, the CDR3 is TGTGCCATCAGGGGGACTCCGAGGGACACTGAAGCTTTCTTT. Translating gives CAIRGTPRDTEAFF.

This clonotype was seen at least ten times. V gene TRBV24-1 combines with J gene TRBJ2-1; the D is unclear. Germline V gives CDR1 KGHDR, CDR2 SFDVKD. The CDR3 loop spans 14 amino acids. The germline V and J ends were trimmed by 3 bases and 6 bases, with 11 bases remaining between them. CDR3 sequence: CATSDRNWLNEQFF. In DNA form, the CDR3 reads TGTGCCACCAGTGATCGAAATTGGCTCAATGAGCAGTTCTTC.

CDR3 nucleotide sequence: TGTGCCAGCATCAATACAGGGCGGGGAAACACCATATATTTT. Its translation is CASINTGRGNTIYF. The chain joins TRBV12-3 or TRBV12-4 to TRBJ1-3; a possible D gene is TRBD1 (6 bases). The CDR3 covers 14 residues. The ends were cut back, 7 bases at V and 4 bases at J, with 14 bases in the middle.